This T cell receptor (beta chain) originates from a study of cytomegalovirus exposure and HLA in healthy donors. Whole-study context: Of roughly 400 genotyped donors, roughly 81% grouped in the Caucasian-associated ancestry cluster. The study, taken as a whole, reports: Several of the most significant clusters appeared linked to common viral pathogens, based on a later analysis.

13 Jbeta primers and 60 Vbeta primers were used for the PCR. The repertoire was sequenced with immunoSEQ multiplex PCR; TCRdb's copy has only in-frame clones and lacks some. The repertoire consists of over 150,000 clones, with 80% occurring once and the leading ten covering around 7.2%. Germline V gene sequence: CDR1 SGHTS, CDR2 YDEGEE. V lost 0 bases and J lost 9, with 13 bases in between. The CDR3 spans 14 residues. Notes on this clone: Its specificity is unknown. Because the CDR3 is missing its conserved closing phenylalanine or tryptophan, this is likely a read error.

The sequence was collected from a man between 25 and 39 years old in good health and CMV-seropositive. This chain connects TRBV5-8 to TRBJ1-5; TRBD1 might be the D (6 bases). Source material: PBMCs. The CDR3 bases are TGTGCCAGCAGCTTGGGGTACAGGGACGGGCCCCAGCATCTT. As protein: CASSLGYRDGPQHL.